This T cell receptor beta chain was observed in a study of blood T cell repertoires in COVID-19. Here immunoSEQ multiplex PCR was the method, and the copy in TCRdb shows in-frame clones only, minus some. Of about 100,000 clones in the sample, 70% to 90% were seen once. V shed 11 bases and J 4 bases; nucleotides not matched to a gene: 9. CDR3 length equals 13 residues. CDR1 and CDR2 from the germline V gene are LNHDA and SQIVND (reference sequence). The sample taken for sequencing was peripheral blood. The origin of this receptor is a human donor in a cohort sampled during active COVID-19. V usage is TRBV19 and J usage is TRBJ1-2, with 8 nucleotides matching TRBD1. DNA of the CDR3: TGTGCCCGCGGACAGGGCTCCTTCTATGGCTACACCTTC. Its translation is CARGQGSFYGYTF.